This T cell receptor (beta chain) was identified during a study of read filtering for tumor transcriptome and immune sequencing (TCRdb year 2020). Regarding the complete study: Of the patients in the cohort, some 18 were male and 14 to 15 were female, and their mean age was approximately 66 years, with a range of about 47 to 85. Under revised international staging, roughly eight patients fell into R-ISS I, 15 to 20 into R-ISS II and six or seven into R-ISS III. Whole-transcriptome libraries were prepared with the TruSeq RNA Access Library Prep Kit after DNase treatment. Per sample, about 4.05 to 10.27 million TCR-region mapped reads were obtained with IR-seq, compared with only about 85 to 1,400 with RNA-seq. The study compared TCR repertoires from targeted immune repertoire sequencing and bulk whole-transcriptome sequencing run on the same bone marrow samples. As a main aim, a read-filtering strategy for immune repertoire data was addressed, with the specific question being whether clonotypes supported by a single read should be removed. The paper as a whole reports these results and caveats: The sorted CD138-negative fraction was composed of a mixed bone marrow immune population rather than of purified T cells. Single-read clonotypes made up roughly 82% of clonotypes but around 3.8% of total reads in IR-seq, and over 65% of clonotypes and 40% to 45% of reads in RNA-seq. Compared with RNA-seq, IR-seq captured clonotypes at much higher depth and more reliably, and a smaller IR-seq throughput was enough to identify most shared clonotypes. The correlation between IR-seq and RNA-seq shared clonotype proportions was increased by removal of single-read clonotypes.

From the cysteine through the phenylalanine, the CDR3 covers 14 amino acids. Only the CDR3 part of the read is kept: 42 bases, read in frame from the first base. At the junction V is shortened by 4 bases and J by 5 bases, with 16 bases in between. Sequences SGHRS (CDR1) and YFSETQ (CDR2) are obtained from the germline V gene. Each patient had bone marrow sampled at the time of active disease. Ficoll-Hypaque density gradient centrifugation was used to isolate the bone marrow mononuclear cells. CD138-negative cells were obtained by negative selection after labeling with CD138 magnetic microbeads on a MACS separator, removing myeloma plasma cells. Flow cytometry on an Attune NxT with CD138 antibodies was used to check the purity of the isolated cells. Total RNA was extracted using TRIzol reagent and was quantified on a NanoDrop spectrophotometer. Paired RNA-seq and IR-seq were performed on the CD138-negative bone marrow sample of each patient.

This clonotype was recorded at least ten times. Its cognate antigen has yet to be identified. No much larger clone exists at a distance of one base, and base qualities are not known. TCR libraries were constructed from 400 ng RNA using the Immunoverse kit, and molecular barcoded adaptors covering alpha/delta and beta/gamma chains were employed. The same RNA used for transcriptome sequencing was used for TCR library preparation. An Illumina HiSeq 4000 with 2 x 150 cycles was used to sequence the TCR libraries. Regarding the original processing steps: Using MiXCR, which included quality filtering and error correction, TCR reads were aligned to human V, D, J and C references and then assembled into CDR3 clonotypes. Clonotype counts and gene usage diversity were analyzed with the tcR package in R. Raw mapping reads were checked after the RNA-seq reads had been mapped by STAR aligner version 2.5.3a onto the human GRCh37 genome. IR-seq fastq files were randomly downsampled with Seqtk 1.3 to test the effect of sequencing depth on detected clonotypes. TCRdb trimmed the raw reads at Q25, called clones with MiXCR and kept productive beta chains. Rows merge per CDR3 protein into single entries with the most common DNA and genes. These V and J calls originate from TCRdb's pipeline instead of the authors' own analysis. The sample table lists about 38,000 distinct CDR3 sequences, roughly an eighth of them with a count of one. The biggest ten clones account for 25% to 30% of the sample.

The sequencing sample was made of a population of CD138-negative cells sorted from bone marrow. The cell subset or site label for this specimen denotes: bone marrow mononuclear cells depleted of CD138+ plasma/myeloma cells by negative magnetic selection. This chain joins TRBV5-1 to TRBJ2-7; matching of 6 bases hints at TRBD2 as the D gene. This TCR derives from a donor aged 40 or over with multiple myeloma. The nucleotide sequence reads as follows: TGCGCCAGCAGCGGCGGGACGTTGGTGGACGAGCAGTACTTC. The resulting protein is CASSGGTLVDEQYF.